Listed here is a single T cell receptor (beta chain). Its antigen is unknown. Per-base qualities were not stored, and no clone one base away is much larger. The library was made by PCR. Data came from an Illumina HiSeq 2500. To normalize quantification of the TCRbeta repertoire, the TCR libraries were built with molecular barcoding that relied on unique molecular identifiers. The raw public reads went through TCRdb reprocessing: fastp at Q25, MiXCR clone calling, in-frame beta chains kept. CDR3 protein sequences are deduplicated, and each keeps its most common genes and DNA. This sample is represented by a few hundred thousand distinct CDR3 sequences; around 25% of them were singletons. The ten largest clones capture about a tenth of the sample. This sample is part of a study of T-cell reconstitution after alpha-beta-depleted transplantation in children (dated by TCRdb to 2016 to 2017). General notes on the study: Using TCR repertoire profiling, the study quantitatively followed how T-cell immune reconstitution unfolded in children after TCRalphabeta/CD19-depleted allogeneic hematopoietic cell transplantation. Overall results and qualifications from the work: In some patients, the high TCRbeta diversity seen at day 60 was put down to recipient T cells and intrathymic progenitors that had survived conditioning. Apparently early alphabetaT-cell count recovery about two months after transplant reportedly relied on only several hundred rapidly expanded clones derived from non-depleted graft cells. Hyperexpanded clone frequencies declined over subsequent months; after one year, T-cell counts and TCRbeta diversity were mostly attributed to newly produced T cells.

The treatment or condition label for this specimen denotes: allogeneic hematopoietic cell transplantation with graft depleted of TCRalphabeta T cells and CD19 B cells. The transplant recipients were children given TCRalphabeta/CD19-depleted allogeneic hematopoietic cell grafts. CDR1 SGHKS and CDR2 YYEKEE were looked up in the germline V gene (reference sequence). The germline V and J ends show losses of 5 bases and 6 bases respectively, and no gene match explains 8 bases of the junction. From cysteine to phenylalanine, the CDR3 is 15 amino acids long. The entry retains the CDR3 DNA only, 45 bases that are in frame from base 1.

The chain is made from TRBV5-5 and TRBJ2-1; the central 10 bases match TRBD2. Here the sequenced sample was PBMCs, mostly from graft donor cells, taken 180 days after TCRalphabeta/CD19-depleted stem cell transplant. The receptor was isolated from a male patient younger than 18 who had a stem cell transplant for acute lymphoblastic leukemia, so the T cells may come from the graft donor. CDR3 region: CASRPGLARLNEQFF. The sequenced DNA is TGTGCCAGCAGGCCGGGACTAGCGAGGCTCAATGAGCAGTTCTTC.